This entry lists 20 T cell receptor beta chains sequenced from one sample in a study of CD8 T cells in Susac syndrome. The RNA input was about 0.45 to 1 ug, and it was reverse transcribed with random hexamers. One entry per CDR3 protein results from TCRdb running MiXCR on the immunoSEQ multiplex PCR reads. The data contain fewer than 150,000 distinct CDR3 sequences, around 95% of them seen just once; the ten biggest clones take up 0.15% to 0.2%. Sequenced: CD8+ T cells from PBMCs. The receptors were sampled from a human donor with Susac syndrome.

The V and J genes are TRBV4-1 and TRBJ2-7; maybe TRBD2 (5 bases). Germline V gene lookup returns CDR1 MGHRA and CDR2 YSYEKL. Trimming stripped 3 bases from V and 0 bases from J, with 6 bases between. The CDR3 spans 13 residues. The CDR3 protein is CASSHRDSYEQYF. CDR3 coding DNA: TGCGCCAGCAGCCACCGGGACTCCTACGAGCAGTACTTC.

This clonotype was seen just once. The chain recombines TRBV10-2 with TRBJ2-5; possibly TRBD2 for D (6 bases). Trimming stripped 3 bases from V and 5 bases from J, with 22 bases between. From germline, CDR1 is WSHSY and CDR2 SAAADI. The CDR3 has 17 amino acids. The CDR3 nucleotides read TGCGCCAGCAGTGACCCATACTCGGGTCAGGCGGGGGAGACCCAGTACTTC. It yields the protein CASSDPYSGQAGETQYF.

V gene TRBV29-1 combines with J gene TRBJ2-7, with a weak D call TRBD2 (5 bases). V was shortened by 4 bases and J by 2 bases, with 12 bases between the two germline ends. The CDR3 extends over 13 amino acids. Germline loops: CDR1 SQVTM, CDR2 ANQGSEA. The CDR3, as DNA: TGCAGCGTTGTTCAGCGGAACACCTACGAGCAGTACTTC. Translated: CSVVQRNTYEQYF.

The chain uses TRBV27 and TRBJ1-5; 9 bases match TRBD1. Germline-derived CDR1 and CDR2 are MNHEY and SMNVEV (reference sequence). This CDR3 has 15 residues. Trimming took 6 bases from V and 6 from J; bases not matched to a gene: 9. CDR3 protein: CASSPDRGGGQPQHF. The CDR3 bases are TGTGCCAGCAGCCCGGACAGGGGAGGAGGTCAGCCCCAGCATTTT.

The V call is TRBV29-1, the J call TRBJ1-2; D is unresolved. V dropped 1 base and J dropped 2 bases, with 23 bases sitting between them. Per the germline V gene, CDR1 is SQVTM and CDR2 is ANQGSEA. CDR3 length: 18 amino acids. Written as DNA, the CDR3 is TGCAGCGTTGAAGTTCGCCCCCCTGGAGCTAACGGCAACTATGGCTACACCTTC. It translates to CSVEVRPPGANGNYGYTF.

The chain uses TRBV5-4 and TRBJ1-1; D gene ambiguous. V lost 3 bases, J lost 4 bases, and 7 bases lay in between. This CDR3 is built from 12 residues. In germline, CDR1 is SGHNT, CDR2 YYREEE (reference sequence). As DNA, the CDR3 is TGTGCCAGCAGCTCCACCGTCACTGAAGCTTTCTTT. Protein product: CASSSTVTEAFF.

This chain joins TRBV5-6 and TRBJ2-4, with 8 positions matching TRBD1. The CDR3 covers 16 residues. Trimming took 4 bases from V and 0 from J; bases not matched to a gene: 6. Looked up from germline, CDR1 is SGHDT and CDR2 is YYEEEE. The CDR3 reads CASSHIRGLAKNIQYF. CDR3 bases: TGTGCCAGCAGCCATATCAGGGGGCTAGCCAAAAACATTCAGTACTTC.

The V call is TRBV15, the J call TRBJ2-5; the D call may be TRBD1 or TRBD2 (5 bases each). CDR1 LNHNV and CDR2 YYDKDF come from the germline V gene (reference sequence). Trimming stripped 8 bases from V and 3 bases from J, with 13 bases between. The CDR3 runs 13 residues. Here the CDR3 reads CATRARGEETQYF. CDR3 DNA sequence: TGTGCCACCCGAGCTAGAGGGGAAGAGACCCAGTACTTC. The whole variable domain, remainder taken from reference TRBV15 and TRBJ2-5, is DAMVIQNPRYQVTQFGKPVTLSCSQTLNHNVMYWYQQKSSQAPKLLFHYYDKDFNNEADTPDNFQSRRPNTSFCFLDIRSPGLGDTAMYLCATRARGEETQYFGPGTRLLVL.

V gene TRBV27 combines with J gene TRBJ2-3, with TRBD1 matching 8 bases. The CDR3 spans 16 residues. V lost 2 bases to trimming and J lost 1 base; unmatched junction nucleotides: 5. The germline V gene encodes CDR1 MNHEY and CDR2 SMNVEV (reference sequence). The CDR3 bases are TGTGCCAGCAGTTTAGGGGGACAGGTGGGCACAGATACGCAGTATTTT. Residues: CASSLGGQVGTDTQYF.

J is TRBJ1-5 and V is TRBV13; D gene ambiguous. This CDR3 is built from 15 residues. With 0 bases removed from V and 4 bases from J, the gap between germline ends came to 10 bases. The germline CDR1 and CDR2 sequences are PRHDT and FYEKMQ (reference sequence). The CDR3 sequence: CASSLGSGVNQPQHF. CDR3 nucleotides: TGTGCCAGCAGCTTAGGGTCAGGAGTAAATCAGCCCCAGCATTTT.

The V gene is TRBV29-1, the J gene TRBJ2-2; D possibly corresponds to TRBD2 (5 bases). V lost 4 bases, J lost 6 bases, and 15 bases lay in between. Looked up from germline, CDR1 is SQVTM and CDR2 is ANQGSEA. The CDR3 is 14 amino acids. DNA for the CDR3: TGCAGCGTTGTCCGGCTAGCTGGTTCCGGGGAGCTGTTTTTT. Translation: CSVVRLAGSGELFF.

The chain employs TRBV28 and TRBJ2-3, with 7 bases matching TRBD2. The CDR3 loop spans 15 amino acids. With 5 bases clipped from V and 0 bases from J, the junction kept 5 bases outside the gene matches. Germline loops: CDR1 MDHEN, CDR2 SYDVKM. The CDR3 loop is CASSPSGTSTDTQYF. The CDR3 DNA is TGTGCCAGCAGTCCAAGCGGGACTAGCACAGATACGCAGTATTTT.

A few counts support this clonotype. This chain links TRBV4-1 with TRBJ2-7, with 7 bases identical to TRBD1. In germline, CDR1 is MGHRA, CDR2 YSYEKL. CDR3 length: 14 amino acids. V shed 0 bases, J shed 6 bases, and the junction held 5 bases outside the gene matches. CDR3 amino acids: CASSQEGGRGEQYF. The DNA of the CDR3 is TGCGCCAGCAGCCAAGAAGGGGGCAGGGGCGAGCAGTACTTC.

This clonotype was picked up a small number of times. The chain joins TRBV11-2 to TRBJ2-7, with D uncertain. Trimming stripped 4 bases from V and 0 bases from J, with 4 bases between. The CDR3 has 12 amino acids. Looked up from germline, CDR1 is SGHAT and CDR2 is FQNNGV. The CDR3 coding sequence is TGTGCCAGCAGCTATGTCTCCTACGAGCAGTACTTC. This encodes CASSYVSYEQYF.

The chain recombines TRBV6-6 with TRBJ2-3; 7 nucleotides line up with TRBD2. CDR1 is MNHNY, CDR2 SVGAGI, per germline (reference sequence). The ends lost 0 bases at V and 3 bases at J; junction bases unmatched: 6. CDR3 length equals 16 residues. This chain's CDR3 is CASSYSFGGRTDTQYF. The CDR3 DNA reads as TGTGCCAGCAGTTACTCGTTTGGCGGGAGAACAGATACGCAGTATTTT.

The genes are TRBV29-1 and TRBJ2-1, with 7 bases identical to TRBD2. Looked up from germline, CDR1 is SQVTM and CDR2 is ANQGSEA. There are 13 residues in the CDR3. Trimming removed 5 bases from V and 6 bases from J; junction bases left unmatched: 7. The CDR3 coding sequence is TGCAGCGTTTACAGCGGGGCAGGCAATGAGCAGTTCTTC. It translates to CSVYSGAGNEQFF.

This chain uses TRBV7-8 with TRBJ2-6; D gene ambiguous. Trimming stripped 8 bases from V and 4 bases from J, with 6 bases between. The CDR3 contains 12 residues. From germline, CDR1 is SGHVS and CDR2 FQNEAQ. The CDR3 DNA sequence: TGTGCCAGCGAGAGCGGGGCCAACGTCCTGACTTTC. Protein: CASESGANVLTF.

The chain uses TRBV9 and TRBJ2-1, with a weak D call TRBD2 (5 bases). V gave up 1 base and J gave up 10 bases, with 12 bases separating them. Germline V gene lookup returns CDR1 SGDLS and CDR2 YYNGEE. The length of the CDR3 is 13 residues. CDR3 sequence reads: CASSVRVASEQFF. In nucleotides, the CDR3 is TGTGCCAGCAGCGTAAGAGTAGCGAGCGAGCAGTTCTTC.

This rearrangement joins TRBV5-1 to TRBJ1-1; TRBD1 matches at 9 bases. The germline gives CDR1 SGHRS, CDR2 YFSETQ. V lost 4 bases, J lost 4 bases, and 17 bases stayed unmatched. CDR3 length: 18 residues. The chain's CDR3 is CASSPGTGLSRGSTEAFF. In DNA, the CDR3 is TGCGCCAGCAGCCCCGGGACAGGGCTATCCCGGGGGAGCACTGAAGCTTTCTTT.

The CDR3 coding sequence is TGTGCCAGCAGACAACCCCGACTAGCGGGAGACAATGAGCAGTTCTTC. Its protein is CASRQPRLAGDNEQFF. This chain connects TRBV27 to TRBJ2-1, with TRBD2 matching 12 bases. The CDR3 extends over 16 amino acids. V trimming: 6 bases; J trimming: 5 bases; junction bases outside the gene matches: 8. Germline lookup yields CDR1 MNHEY and CDR2 SMNVEV (reference sequence).